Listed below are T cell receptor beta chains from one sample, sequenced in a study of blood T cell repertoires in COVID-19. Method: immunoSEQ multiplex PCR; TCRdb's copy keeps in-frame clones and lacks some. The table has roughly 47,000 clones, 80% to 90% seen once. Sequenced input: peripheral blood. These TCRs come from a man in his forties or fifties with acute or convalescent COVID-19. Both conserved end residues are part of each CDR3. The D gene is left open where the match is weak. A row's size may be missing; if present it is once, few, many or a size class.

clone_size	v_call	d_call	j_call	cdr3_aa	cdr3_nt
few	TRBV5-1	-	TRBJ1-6	CASKSSSYNSPLHF	TGCGCCAGCAAGTCGAGCTCCTATAATTCACCCCTCCACTTT
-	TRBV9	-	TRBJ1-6	CASTLAAGENSPLHF	TGTGCCAGCACTCTCGCAGCCGGAGAAAATTCACCCCTCCACTTT
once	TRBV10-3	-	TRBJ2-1	CAISESSENEQFF	TGTGCCATCAGTGAGTCAAGCGAGAATGAGCAGTTCTTC
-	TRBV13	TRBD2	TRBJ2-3	CASSLKPTSGRTYTQYF	TGTGCCAGCAGCTTAAAACCGACTAGCGGGAGAACATACACGCAGTATTTT
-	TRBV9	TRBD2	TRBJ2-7	CASSALGSLTSGYEQYF	TGTGCCAGCAGCGCCCTGGGGTCGTTAACTAGCGGTTACGAGCAGTACTTC
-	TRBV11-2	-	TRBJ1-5	CASSLVGRYSNQPQHF	TGTGCCAGCAGCTTAGTCGGGAGGTATAGCAATCAGCCCCAGCATTTT
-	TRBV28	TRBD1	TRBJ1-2	CASRVQGALGYTF	TGTGCCAGCAGGGTACAGGGGGCGCTCGGCTACACCTTC
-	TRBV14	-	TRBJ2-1	CASSQDGLRHSYNEQFF	TGTGCCAGCAGCCAAGATGGACTACGGCATTCCTACAATGAGCAGTTCTTC
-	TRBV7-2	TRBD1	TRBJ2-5	CASSVMGQDQETQYF	TGTGCCAGCAGCGTTATGGGACAGGACCAAGAGACCCAGTACTTC
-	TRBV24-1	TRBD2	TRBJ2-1	CATSDWSSGSSYNEQFF	TGTGCCACCAGTGATTGGTCTAGCGGGAGCTCCTACAATGAGCAGTTCTTC
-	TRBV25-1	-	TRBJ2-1	CASSVRDWHNEQFF	TGTGCCAGCAGTGTCAGGGACTGGCACAATGAGCAGTTCTTC
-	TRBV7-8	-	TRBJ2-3	CASSLWGGTDTQYF	TGTGCCAGCAGCTTATGGGGCGGCACAGATACGCAGTATTTT
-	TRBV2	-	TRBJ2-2	CASSGDYTGELFF	TGTGCCAGCAGCGGGGACTACACCGGGGAGCTGTTTTTT
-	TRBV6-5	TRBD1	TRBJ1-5	CASSWDRNQPQHF	TGTGCCAGCAGTTGGGACAGGAATCAGCCCCAGCATTTT
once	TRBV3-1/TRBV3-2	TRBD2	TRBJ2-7	CASSHGTSGPGAYVEQYF	TGTGCCAGCAGCCACGGGACTAGCGGGCCAGGGGCGTACGTCGAGCAGTACTTC
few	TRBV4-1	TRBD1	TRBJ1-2	CASSQGHHRGQVDGYTF	TGCGCCAGCAGCCAAGGCCACCACAGGGGGCAGGTCGATGGCTACACCTTC
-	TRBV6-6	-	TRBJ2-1	CASRYGLYNEQFF	TGTGCCAGCAGATACGGGCTATACAATGAGCAGTTCTTC
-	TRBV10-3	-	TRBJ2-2	CAISETGHPPFLYGELFF	TGTGCCATCAGTGAGACAGGCCACCCCCCCTTTCTCTACGGGGAGCTGTTTTTT
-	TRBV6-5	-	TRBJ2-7	CASSYSTWGAYEQYF	TGTGCCAGCAGTTACTCGACCTGGGGGGCCTACGAGCAGTACTTC
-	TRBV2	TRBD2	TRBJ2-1	CASSGTSGRFSSYNEQFF	TGTGCCAGCAGCGGGACTAGCGGGAGGTTCAGCTCCTACAATGAGCAGTTCTTC
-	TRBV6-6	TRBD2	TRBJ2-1	CASSPGLAGPGEQFF	TGTGCCAGCAGTCCGGGACTAGCGGGGCCGGGTGAGCAGTTCTTC
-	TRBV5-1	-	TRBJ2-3	CASSLAPGEGTDTQYF	TGCGCCAGCAGCTTGGCCCCTGGGGAGGGCACAGATACGCAGTATTTT
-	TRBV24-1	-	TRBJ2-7	CATSAAQGREQYF	TGTGCCACCAGTGCCGCGCAGGGCCGGGAGCAGTACTTC
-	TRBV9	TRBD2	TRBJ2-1	CASSVGSGSGNEQFF	TGTGCCAGCAGCGTAGGGAGCGGGAGTGGAAATGAGCAGTTCTTC
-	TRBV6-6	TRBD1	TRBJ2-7	CASSYPGTGEASEQYF	TGTGCCAGCAGTTACCCAGGGACAGGGGAAGCTAGCGAGCAGTACTTC
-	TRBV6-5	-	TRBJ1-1	CASSYGGMNTEAFF	TGTGCCAGCAGTTACGGGGGCATGAACACTGAAGCTTTCTTT
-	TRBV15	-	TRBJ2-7	CATSRNRGYEQYF	TGTGCCACCAGCAGAAACCGGGGCTACGAGCAGTACTTC
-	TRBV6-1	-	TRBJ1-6	CASSELREMRSPLHF	TGTGCCAGCAGTGAATTGAGGGAAATGCGTTCACCCCTCCACTTT
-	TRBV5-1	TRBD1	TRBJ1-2	CASSLSGQGSFDGYTF	TGCGCCAGCAGCTTGTCCGGACAGGGATCCTTCGATGGCTACACCTTC
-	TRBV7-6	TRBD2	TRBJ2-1	CASSLGSGGNNEQFF	TGTGCCAGCAGCTTAGGGAGCGGGGGGAACAATGAGCAGTTCTTC
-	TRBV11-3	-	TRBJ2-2	CASSFVSDTGELFF	TGTGCCAGCAGCTTTGTCAGTGACACCGGGGAGCTGTTTTTT
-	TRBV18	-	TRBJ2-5	CASSHRQGRSKETQYF	TGTGCCAGCTCCCACCGTCAGGGAAGGAGTAAAGAGACCCAGTACTTC
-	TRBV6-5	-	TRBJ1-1	CASSDSDTEAFF	TGTGCCAGCAGCGATAGTGACACTGAAGCTTTCTTT
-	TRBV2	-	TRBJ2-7	CASIRDWVGEQYF	TGTGCCAGCATCAGGGACTGGGTAGGGGAGCAGTACTTC
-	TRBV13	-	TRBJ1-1	CAGSYGPPGDTEAFF	TGTGCCGGCAGCTATGGTCCTCCGGGGGACACTGAAGCTTTCTTT
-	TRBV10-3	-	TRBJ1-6	CAISESFEGSPLHF	TGTGCCATCAGTGAGTCGTTCGAGGGATCACCCCTCCACTTT
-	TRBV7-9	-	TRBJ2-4	CASSPSQGIQYF	TGTGCCAGCAGCCCATCTCAGGGGATTCAGTACTTC